In this sample, the clone carrying this T cell receptor (beta chain) turned up once. No antigen is known for it. The study ran its PCR with 60 Vbeta and 13 Jbeta primers. Using immunoSEQ multiplex PCR, the repertoire was profiled, and TCRdb retains in-frame clones only, with some absent. The table shows about 89,000 clones, with approximately 79% occurring only once. The V end was cut by 2 bases, the J end by 8 bases, with 15 bases between. The CDR3 consists of 14 residues. Per germline, CDR1 ENHRY and CDR2 SYGVKD. This entry is derived from a study of cytomegalovirus exposure and HLA in healthy donors. Findings and caveats of the study: In a later analysis, common viral pathogens appeared linked to several of the most significant clusters. The study listed under 200 cytomegalovirus-associated TCR beta chains. TRBV6-2, TRBV6-3 and some other V segments were unresolvable in 87-base-pair reads. CMV serostatus was the sole immune exposure data available.

Sequencing used PBMCs. This TCR was recovered from a man younger than 40 in good health and CMV-seronegative. The V call is TRBV10-3, the J call TRBJ1-2, with D perhaps matching TRBD1 (5 bases). CDR3 sequence: CAISEDGGGNGYTF. In nucleotides, the CDR3 is TGTGCCATCAGTGAGGACGGCGGGGGGAACGGCTACACCTTC.